These T cell receptor beta chains were read from a single sample in a study of T-cell memory formation after mild COVID-19. TCRdb reanalysed the 5' RACE reads using MiXCR and keeps one entry per CDR3 protein. The sample consists of approximately 250,000 distinct CDR3 sequences, around 16% of them appearing once. Source material: PBMCs or a T cell subset sorted from them (not recorded which). These receptors were taken from a man aged 18 to 29 who had mild COVID-19 (a few samples of this study predate the infection). Cell type and time point are not known. CDR3s include the opening cysteine and the closing phenylalanine or tryptophan. Fields, in order: CDR3 DNA, CDR3 protein, V gene, D gene, J gene, clone size. A D gene is named only where the DNA matches it firmly. Clone size, where shown, is once, few, many, or a class for clones that have expanded.

TGTGCCAGCTCACCACACGTAGCAGGAGGGACCACAGATACGCAGTATTTT	CASSPHVAGGTTDTQYF	TRBV18	.	TRBJ2-3	many
TGTGCCAGTGGCGGGGTTAACTATGGCTACACCTTC	CASGGVNYGYTF	TRBV19	.	TRBJ1-2	once
TGTGCCAGCAGTTACTTTACAGGGGGCTCCTACGAGCAGTACTTC	CASSYFTGGSYEQYF	TRBV6-5	TRBD1	TRBJ2-7	.
TGCGCCAGCACGGGAGTATATAACACCGGGGAGCTGTTTTTT	CASTGVYNTGELFF	TRBV4-1	.	TRBJ2-2	few
TGTGCCAGCAGAGATAGACCTGGACGTAATTCACCCCTCCACTTT	CASRDRPGRNSPLHF	TRBV6-6	.	TRBJ1-6	once
TGTGCCAGTTACGGTGATCACACAGATGCGCAGTATTTT	CASYGDHTDAQYF	TRBV6-6	.	TRBJ2-3	few
TGTGCCACCAGTGATAACCGGGAGACCCAGTACTTC	CATSDNRETQYF	TRBV24-1	.	TRBJ2-5	few
TGCGCCAGCAGTGAAGGGGAGAACACTGAAGCTTTCTTT	CASSEGENTEAFF	TRBV10-2	.	TRBJ1-1	.
TGTGCCAGCAGCTTAGATTCAGGGTGGAAGACCCAGTACTTC	CASSLDSGWKTQYF	TRBV11-2	.	TRBJ2-5	.
TGTGCCACCACCCATGAGGCTGAAGCTTTCTTT	CATTHEAEAFF	TRBV15	.	TRBJ1-1	.
TGTGCCAGCAGCGGTAGCGGGGGAGGAGAGACCCAGTACTTC	CASSGSGGGETQYF	TRBV7-2	TRBD2	TRBJ2-5	many
TGTGCCAGCACTGTACCGGGGACAGGGGGTGGAAAACTGTTTTTT	CASTVPGTGGGKLFF	TRBV12-3/TRBV12-4	TRBD1	TRBJ1-4	.
TGCGCCAGCAGCCGGGCGGGTAGCGGAGTATACACCGGGGAGCTGTTTTTT	CASSRAGSGVYTGELFF	TRBV4-3	.	TRBJ2-2	few
TGCGCCAGCAGCACGGGGGGCTCCTACGAGCAGTACTTC	CASSTGGSYEQYF	TRBV5-1	TRBD2	TRBJ2-7	many
TGTGCCAGCAGCCTTAGTCGGATCACTGAAGCTTTCTTT	CASSLSRITEAFF	TRBV7-8	.	TRBJ1-1	.
TGTGCCAGCAGTTACTCGGTCGCAGGGCCAAAAAGTTATGGGGCCAACGTCCTGACTTTC	CASSYSVAGPKSYGANVLTF	TRBV6-5	.	TRBJ2-6	.
TGTGCCAGCGGGCCGGACAGCAGCTCCTACAATGAGCAGTTCTTC	CASGPDSSSYNEQFF	TRBV7-6	.	TRBJ2-1	many